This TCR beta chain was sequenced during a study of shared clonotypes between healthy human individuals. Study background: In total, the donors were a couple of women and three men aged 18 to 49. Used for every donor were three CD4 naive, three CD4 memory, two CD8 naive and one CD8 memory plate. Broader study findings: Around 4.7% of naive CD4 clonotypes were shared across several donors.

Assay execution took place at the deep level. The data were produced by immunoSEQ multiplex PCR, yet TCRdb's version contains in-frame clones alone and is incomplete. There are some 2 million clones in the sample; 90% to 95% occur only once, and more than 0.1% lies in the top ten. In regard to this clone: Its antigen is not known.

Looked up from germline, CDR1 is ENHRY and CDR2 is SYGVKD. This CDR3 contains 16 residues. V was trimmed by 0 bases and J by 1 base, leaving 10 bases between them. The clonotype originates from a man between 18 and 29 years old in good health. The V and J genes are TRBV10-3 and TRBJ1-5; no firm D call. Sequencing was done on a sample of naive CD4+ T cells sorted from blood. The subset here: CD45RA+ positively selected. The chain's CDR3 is CAISESVGSSNQPQHF. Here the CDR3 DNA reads TGTGCCATCAGTGAGTCAGTGGGGAGCAGCAATCAGCCCCAGCATTTT.